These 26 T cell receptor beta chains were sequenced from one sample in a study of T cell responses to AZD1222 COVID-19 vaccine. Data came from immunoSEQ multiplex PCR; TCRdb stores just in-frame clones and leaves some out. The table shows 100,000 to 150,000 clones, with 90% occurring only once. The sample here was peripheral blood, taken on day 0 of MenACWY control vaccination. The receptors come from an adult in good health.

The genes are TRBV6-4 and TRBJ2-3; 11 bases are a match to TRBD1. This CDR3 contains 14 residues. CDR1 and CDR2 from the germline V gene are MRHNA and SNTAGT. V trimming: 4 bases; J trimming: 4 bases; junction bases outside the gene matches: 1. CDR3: CASSGTGGPDTQYF. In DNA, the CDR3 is TGTGCCAGCAGTGGGACAGGGGGCCCAGATACGCAGTATTTT.

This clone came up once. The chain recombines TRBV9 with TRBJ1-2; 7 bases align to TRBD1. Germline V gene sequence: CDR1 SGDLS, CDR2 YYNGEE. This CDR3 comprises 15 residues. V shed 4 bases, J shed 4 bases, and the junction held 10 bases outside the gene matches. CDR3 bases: TGTGCCAGCAGCCCCGGACAGGAGCGAGTCTATGGCTACACCTTC. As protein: CASSPGQERVYGYTF.

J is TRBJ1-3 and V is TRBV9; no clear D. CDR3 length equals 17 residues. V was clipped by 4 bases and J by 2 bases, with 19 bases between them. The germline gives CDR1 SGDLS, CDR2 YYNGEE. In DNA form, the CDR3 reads TGTGCCAGCAGCCCCACGGAGCCGCGTCATCCTGGAAACACCATATATTTT. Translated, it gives CASSPTEPRHPGNTIYF.

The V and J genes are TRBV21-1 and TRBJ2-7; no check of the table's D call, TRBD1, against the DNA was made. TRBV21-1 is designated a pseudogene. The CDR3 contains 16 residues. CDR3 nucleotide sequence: TGTGCCAGCAGCAAAGCAGGCCGGCAGGGTTACGGCGAGCAGTACTTC. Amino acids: CASSKAGRQGYGEQYF.

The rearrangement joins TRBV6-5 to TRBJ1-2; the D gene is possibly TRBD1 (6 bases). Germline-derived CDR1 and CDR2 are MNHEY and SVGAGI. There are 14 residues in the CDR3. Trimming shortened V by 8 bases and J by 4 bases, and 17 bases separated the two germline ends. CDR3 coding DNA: TGTGCCAGCCGAACCTCGGGGGCGGGCTATGGCTACACCTTC. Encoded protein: CASRTSGAGYGYTF.

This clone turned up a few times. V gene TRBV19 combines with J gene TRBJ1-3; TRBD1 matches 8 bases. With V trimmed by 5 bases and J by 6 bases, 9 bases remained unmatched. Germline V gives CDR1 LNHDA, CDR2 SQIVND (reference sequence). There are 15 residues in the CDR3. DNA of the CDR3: TGTGCCAGTAGTGGCCGTGGACAGGGCGAAAACACCATATATTTT. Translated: CASSGRGQGENTIYF.

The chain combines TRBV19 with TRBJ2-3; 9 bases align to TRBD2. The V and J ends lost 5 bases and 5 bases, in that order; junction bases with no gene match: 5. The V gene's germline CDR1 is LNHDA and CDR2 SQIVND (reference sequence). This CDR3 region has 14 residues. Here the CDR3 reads CASSRLAVIDTQYF. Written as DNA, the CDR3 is TGTGCCAGTAGTCGACTAGCGGTAATAGATACGCAGTATTTT.

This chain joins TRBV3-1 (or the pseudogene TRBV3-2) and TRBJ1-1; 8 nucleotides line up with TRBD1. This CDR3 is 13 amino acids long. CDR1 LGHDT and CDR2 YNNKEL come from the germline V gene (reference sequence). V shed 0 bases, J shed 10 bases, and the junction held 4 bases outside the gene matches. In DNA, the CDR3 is TGTGCCAGCAGCCAAGATGCCAGGGGGCGAGCTTTCTTT. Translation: CASSQDARGRAFF.

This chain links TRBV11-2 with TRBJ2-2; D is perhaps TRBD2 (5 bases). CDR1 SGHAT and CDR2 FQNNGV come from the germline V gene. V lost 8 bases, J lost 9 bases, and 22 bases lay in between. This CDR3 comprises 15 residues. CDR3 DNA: TGTGCCAGCGCCTACTTCGACGGAGGAGGCCGGGAGCTGTTTTTT. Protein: CASAYFDGGGRELFF.

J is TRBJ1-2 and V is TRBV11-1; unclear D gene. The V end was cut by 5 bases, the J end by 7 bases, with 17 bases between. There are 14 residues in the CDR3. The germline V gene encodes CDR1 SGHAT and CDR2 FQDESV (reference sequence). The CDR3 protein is CASSHPRAVGGYTF. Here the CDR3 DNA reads TGTGCCAGCAGCCATCCACGGGCGGTGGGTGGCTACACCTTC.

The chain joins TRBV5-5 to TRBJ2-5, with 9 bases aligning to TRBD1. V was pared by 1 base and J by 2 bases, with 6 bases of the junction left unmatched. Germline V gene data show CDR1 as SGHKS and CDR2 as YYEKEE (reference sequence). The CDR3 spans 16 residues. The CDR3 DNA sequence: TGTGCCAGCAGCTTGACCACAGGGGGCTTACAAGAGACCCAGTACTTC. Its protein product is CASSLTTGGLQETQYF.

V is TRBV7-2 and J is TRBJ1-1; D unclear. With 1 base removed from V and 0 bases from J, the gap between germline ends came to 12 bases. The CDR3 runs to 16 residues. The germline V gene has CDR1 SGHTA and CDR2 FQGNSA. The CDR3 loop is CASSLVPLPMNTEAFF. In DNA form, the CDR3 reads TGTGCCAGCAGCTTAGTCCCCTTGCCAATGAACACTGAAGCTTTCTTT.

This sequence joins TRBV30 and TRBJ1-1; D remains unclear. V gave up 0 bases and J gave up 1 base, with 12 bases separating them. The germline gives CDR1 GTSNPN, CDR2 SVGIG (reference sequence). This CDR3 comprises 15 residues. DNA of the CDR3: TGTGCCTGGAGTGTCCGAAGACCGAGGAACACTGAAGCTTTCTTT. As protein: CAWSVRRPRNTEAFF.

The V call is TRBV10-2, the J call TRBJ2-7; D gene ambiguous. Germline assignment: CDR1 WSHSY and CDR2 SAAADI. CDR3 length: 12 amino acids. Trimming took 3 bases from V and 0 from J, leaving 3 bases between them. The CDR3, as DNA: TGCGCCAGCAGTGACAGCTCCTACGAGCAGTACGTC. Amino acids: CASSDSSYEQYV.

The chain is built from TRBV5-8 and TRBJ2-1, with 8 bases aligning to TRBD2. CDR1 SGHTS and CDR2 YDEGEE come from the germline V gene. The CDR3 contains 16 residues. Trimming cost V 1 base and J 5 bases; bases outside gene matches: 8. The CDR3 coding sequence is TGTGCCAGCAGCTTGCAAAGCGGGAGTTTCCACAATGAGCAGTTCTTC. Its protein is CASSLQSGSFHNEQFF.

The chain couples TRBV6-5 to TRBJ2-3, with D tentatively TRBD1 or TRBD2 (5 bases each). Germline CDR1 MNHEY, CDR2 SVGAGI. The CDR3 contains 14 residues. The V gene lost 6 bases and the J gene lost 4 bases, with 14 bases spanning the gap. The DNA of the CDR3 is TGTGCCAGCAGCGGGGACGGCCATGCAGATACGCAGTATTTT. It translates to CASSGDGHADTQYF.

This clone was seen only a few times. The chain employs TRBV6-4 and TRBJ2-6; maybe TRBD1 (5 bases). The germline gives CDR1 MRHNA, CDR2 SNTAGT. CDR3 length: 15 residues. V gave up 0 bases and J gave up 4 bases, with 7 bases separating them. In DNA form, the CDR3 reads TGTGCCAGCAGTGACTCGCCAGGGGGGGCCAACGTCCTGACTTTC. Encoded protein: CASSDSPGGANVLTF.

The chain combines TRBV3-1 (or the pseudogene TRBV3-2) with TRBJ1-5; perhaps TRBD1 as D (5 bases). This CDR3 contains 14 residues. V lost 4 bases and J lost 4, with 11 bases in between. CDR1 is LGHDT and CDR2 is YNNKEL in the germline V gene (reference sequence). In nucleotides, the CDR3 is TGTGCCAGCAGCCCGGGGCTCGGGAATCAGCCCCAGCATTTT. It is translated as CASSPGLGNQPQHF.

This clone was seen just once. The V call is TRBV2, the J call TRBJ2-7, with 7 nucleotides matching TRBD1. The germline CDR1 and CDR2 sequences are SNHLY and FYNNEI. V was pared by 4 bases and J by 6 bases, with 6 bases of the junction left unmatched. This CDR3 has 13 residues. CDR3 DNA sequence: TGTGCCAGCAGTGCAGCCAGGGACAGCGAGCAGTACGTC. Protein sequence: CASSAARDSEQYV.

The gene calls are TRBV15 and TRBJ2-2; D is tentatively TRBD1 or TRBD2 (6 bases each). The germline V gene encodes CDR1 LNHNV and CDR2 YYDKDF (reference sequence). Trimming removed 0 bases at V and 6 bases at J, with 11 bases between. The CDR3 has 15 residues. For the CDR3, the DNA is TGTGCCACCAGCAGAGATTTGGAGGGGGCCGGGGAGCTGTTTTTT. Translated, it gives CATSRDLEGAGELFF.

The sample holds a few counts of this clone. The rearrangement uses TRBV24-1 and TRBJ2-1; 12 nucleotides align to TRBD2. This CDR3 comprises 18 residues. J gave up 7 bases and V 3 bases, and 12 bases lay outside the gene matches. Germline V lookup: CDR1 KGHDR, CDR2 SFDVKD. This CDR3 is CATSDPSLAGGQGNEQFF. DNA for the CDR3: TGTGCCACCAGTGATCCTTCCCTAGCGGGGGGGCAGGGAAATGAGCAGTTCTTC.

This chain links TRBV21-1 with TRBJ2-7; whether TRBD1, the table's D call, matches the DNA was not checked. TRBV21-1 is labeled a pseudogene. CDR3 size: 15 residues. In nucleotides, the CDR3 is TGTGCCAGCCGGGGGCGGACAGGCAACATCTACGAGCAGTACGTC. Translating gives CASRGRTGNIYEQYV.

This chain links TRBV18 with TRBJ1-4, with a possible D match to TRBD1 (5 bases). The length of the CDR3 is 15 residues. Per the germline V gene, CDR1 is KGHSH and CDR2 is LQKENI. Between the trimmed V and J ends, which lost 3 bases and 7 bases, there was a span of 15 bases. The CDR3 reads CASSPKGQGGEKLFF. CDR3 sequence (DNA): TGTGCCAGCTCACCTAAGGGGCAGGGTGGTGAAAAACTGTTTTTT. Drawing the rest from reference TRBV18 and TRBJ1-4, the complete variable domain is NAGVMQNPRHLVRRRGQEARLRCSPMKGHSHVYWYRQLPEEGLKFMVYLQKENIIDESGMPKERFSAEFPKEGPSILRIQQVVRGDSAAYFCASSPKGQGGEKLFFGSGTQLSVL.

The CDR3 here is CASSINRDTYEQYF. CDR3 bases: TGTGCCAGCAGTATCAATAGGGACACTTACGAGCAGTACTTC. The V call is TRBV27, the J call TRBJ2-7; D perhaps matches TRBD1 (6 bases). Germline V CDR1 and CDR2: MNHEY, SMNVEV (reference sequence). Trimming cost V 5 bases and J 4 bases, with 15 bases left between them. The CDR3 loop spans 14 amino acids.

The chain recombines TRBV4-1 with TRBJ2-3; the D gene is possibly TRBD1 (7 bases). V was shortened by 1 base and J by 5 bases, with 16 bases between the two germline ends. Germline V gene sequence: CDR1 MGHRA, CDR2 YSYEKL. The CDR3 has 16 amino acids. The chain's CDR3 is CASSQGGNRGGDTQYF. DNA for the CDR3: TGCGCCAGCAGCCAAGGTGGGAACAGGGGAGGAGATACGCAGTATTTT.

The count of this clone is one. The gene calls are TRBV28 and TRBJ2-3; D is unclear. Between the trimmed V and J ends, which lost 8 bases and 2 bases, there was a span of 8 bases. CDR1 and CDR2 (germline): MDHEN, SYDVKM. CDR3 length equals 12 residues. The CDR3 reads CASLRFTDTQYF. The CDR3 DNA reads TGTGCCAGCCTCAGATTCACAGATACGCAGTATTTT.